This TCR beta chain was recovered during a study of T cells after yellow fever vaccination. Notes on the study in general: Subsequent booster samples again held most clones from primary vaccination (roughly 96% CD4, roughly 91% CD8).

V was trimmed by 0 bases and J by 3 bases, leaving 24 bases between them. Germline loops: CDR1 SGHRS, CDR2 YFSETQ. The CDR3 extends over 19 amino acids. Turning to this clonotype: Its antigen is as yet unknown.

TCRdb re-called the 5' RACE reads through MiXCR, storing one row per CDR3 protein. The data show roughly 260,000 distinct CDR3 sequences, with 10% to 15% seen just once and roughly 0.5% held by the top ten. The V and J genes are TRBV5-1 and TRBJ1-2; a possible D gene is TRBD1 (6 bases). The source is a man under 40 who received the YFV17D yellow fever vaccine. Specimen: CD4+ T cells sorted from PBMCs, collected 45 days after the yellow fever booster vaccination. The CDR3 sequence is CASSLGTGHITTEDYGYTF. For the CDR3, the DNA is TGCGCCAGCAGCTTGGGAACGGGACATATAACGACAGAGGACTATGGCTACACCTTC.